This entry features one T cell receptor beta chain sequence. The sample is drawn from a study of blood T cell repertoires in COVID-19. Study background: The cDNA or gDNA used as material had been derived from T cells, B-cell-depleted T cells, or PBMCs.

This CDR3 is built from 15 residues. V lost 1 base and J lost 0, with 9 bases in between. Germline V gene data show CDR1 as LGHDT and CDR2 as YNNKEL (reference sequence). Assay used: immunoSEQ multiplex PCR; TCRdb lists only in-frame clones, some missing. The sample has under 250,000 clones, 75% to 90% seen once. The V call is TRBV3-1 (or the pseudogene TRBV3-2), the J call TRBJ1-2; the D is unclear. This receptor was obtained from a woman aged 40 to 55 with acute or convalescent COVID-19. Sequencing was done on a sample of peripheral blood. The CDR3 sequence: CASSQGPGPNYGYTF. For the CDR3, the DNA is TGTGCCAGCAGCCAAGGTCCAGGCCCTAACTATGGCTACACCTTC.